Listed below are T cell receptor beta chains from one sample, sequenced in a study of blood T cell repertoires in COVID-19. Sequencing used immunoSEQ multiplex PCR; TCRdb keeps in-frame clones, though not all of them. The repertoire holds over 100,000 clones, around 80% seen once, with 16% in the top ten. Source material: peripheral blood. These receptors all stem from a man in his 60s with active or convalescent COVID-19. The CDR3 runs from the conserved cysteine through the conserved F or W. Fields, in order: clone size, CDR3 length, J gene, V gene, D gene, CDR3 protein, CDR3 DNA. A D gene is named only where the DNA matches it firmly. Clone size, where shown, is once, few, many, or a class for clones that have expanded.

clone_size: once
cdr3_length: 17
j_call: TRBJ1-1
v_call: TRBV11-2
d_call: -
cdr3_aa: CASSLVGVGVSNTEAFF
cdr3_nt: TGTGCCAGCAGCTTAGTTGGTGTCGGAGTGTCAAACACTGAAGCTTTCTTT

clone_size: -
cdr3_length: 15
j_call: TRBJ1-1
v_call: TRBV29-1
d_call: -
cdr3_aa: CSVEFGGGMNTEAFF
cdr3_nt: TGCAGCGTTGAATTCGGGGGGGGGATGAACACTGAAGCTTTCTTT

clone_size: -
cdr3_length: 12
j_call: TRBJ1-1
v_call: TRBV5-1
d_call: TRBD1
cdr3_aa: CASSSTGTGAFF
cdr3_nt: TGCGCCAGCAGCTCAACCGGGACAGGGGCTTTCTTT

clone_size: -
cdr3_length: 14
j_call: TRBJ1-1
v_call: TRBV2
d_call: -
cdr3_aa: CASSAQGLGTEAFF
cdr3_nt: TGTGCCAGCAGTGCCCAGGGGCTAGGCACTGAAGCTTTCTTT

clone_size: -
cdr3_length: 15
j_call: TRBJ1-1
v_call: TRBV6-2/TRBV6-3
d_call: TRBD1
cdr3_aa: CASSARDRGGTEAFF
cdr3_nt: TGTGCCAGCAGTGCCCGGGACAGGGGGGGCACTGAAGCTTTCTTT

clone_size: -
cdr3_length: 21
j_call: TRBJ2-1
v_call: TRBV10-3
d_call: TRBD2
cdr3_aa: CAISEPGTSGSIGKSYNEQFF
cdr3_nt: TGTGCCATCAGTGAGCCCGGGACTAGCGGGAGTATAGGGAAGTCCTACAATGAGCAGTTCTTC

clone_size: -
cdr3_length: 17
j_call: TRBJ1-3
v_call: TRBV7-9
d_call: -
cdr3_aa: CASSSSPGRGGGNTIYF
cdr3_nt: TGTGCCAGCAGCTCTAGCCCGGGCAGGGGTGGTGGAAACACCATATATTTT

clone_size: -
cdr3_length: 16
j_call: TRBJ2-1
v_call: TRBV5-1
d_call: TRBD2
cdr3_aa: CASSLGPAGGTDEQFF
cdr3_nt: TGCGCCAGCAGCTTGGGGCCGGCGGGAGGTACGGATGAGCAGTTCTTC

clone_size: few
cdr3_length: 13
j_call: TRBJ1-1
v_call: TRBV12-3/TRBV12-4
d_call: -
cdr3_aa: CASSLGGQTEAFF
cdr3_nt: TGTGCCAGCAGTTTAGGGGGCCAGACTGAAGCTTTCTTT

clone_size: few
cdr3_length: 14
j_call: TRBJ1-6
v_call: TRBV27
d_call: -
cdr3_aa: CASSPAGENSPLHF
cdr3_nt: TGTGCCAGCAGTCCGGCAGGGGAAAATTCACCCCTCCACTTT

clone_size: -
cdr3_length: 17
j_call: TRBJ2-1
v_call: TRBV4-3
d_call: TRBD2
cdr3_aa: CASSQEGAGSSYNEQFF
cdr3_nt: TGCGCCAGCAGCCAAGAGGGAGCGGGAAGCTCCTACAATGAGCAGTTCTTC

clone_size: -
cdr3_length: 16
j_call: TRBJ2-7
v_call: TRBV5-8
d_call: TRBD1
cdr3_aa: CASSLAPGQGRYEQYF
cdr3_nt: TGTGCCAGCAGCTTGGCCCCGGGACAGGGACGCTACGAGCAGTACTTC

clone_size: -
cdr3_length: 12
j_call: TRBJ1-2
v_call: TRBV3-1/TRBV3-2
d_call: -
cdr3_aa: CASSQVGNGYTF
cdr3_nt: TGTGCCAGCAGCCAAGTGGGCAATGGCTACACCTTC

clone_size: -
cdr3_length: 14
j_call: TRBJ1-2
v_call: TRBV5-4
d_call: TRBD1
cdr3_aa: CASSLIQGAGGYTF
cdr3_nt: TGTGCCAGCAGCTTAATACAGGGGGCGGGGGGCTACACCTTC

clone_size: -
cdr3_length: 14
j_call: TRBJ2-1
v_call: TRBV25-1
d_call: -
cdr3_aa: CASSGLNSYNEQFF
cdr3_nt: TGTGCCAGCAGTGGACTCAACTCCTACAATGAGCAGTTCTTC

clone_size: -
cdr3_length: 15
j_call: TRBJ2-5
v_call: TRBV4-3
d_call: TRBD1
cdr3_aa: CASSQAGQGQETQYF
cdr3_nt: TGCGCCAGCAGCCAAGCTGGACAGGGCCAAGAGACCCAGTACTTC

clone_size: -
cdr3_length: 15
j_call: TRBJ2-7
v_call: TRBV3-1/TRBV3-2
d_call: -
cdr3_aa: CASSQGWAGTEEQYF
cdr3_nt: TGTGCCAGCAGCCAAGGTTGGGCGGGGACGGAGGAGCAGTACTTC

clone_size: once
cdr3_length: 13
j_call: TRBJ1-6
v_call: TRBV7-8
d_call: -
cdr3_aa: CASSSVPGSPLHF
cdr3_nt: TGTGCCAGCAGCTCAGTCCCGGGTTCACCCCTCCACTTT

clone_size: many
cdr3_length: 14
j_call: TRBJ2-1
v_call: TRBV6-5
d_call: TRBD2
cdr3_aa: CASNSGLAGGEQFF
cdr3_nt: TGTGCCAGCAACTCAGGACTAGCGGGGGGTGAGCAGTTCTTC

clone_size: -
cdr3_length: 16
j_call: TRBJ2-5
v_call: TRBV27
d_call: TRBD2
cdr3_aa: CASSSRLAGGMETQYF
cdr3_nt: TGTGCCAGCAGTTCCCGACTAGCGGGAGGTATGGAGACCCAGTACTTC

clone_size: -
cdr3_length: 12
j_call: TRBJ1-2
v_call: TRBV6-5
d_call: -
cdr3_aa: CASSHGDYGYTF
cdr3_nt: TGTGCCAGCAGTCACGGGGACTATGGCTACACCTTC

clone_size: -
cdr3_length: 15
j_call: TRBJ2-1
v_call: TRBV7-9
d_call: TRBD2
cdr3_aa: CASSLASGGYNEQFF
cdr3_nt: TGTGCCAGCAGCTTGGCTAGCGGGGGTTACAATGAGCAGTTCTTC

clone_size: -
cdr3_length: 17
j_call: TRBJ2-7
v_call: TRBV28
d_call: TRBD1
cdr3_aa: CASSTNPGGRLVYEQYF
cdr3_nt: TGTGCCAGCAGCACAAATCCAGGGGGCCGTCTTGTCTACGAGCAGTACTTC

clone_size: -
cdr3_length: 17
j_call: TRBJ2-3
v_call: TRBV7-8
d_call: TRBD2
cdr3_aa: CASSLETSGWSTDTQYF
cdr3_nt: TGTGCCAGCAGCTTAGAGACTAGCGGGTGGAGCACAGATACGCAGTATTTT

clone_size: -
cdr3_length: 16
j_call: TRBJ1-1
v_call: TRBV19
d_call: TRBD1
cdr3_aa: CASSRRDRGYNTEAFF
cdr3_nt: TGTGCCAGTAGTCGCCGGGACAGGGGGTATAACACTGAAGCTTTCTTT

clone_size: -
cdr3_length: 12
j_call: TRBJ2-7
v_call: TRBV6-2/TRBV6-3
d_call: -
cdr3_aa: CASSYGLYEQYF
cdr3_nt: TGTGCCAGCAGTTACGGACTTTACGAGCAGTACTTC

clone_size: -
cdr3_length: 17
j_call: TRBJ2-6
v_call: TRBV27
d_call: TRBD2
cdr3_aa: CASSLTSGSTGANVLTF
cdr3_nt: TGTGCCAGCAGTTTGACTAGCGGGAGTACTGGGGCCAACGTCCTGACTTTC

clone_size: -
cdr3_length: 17
j_call: TRBJ2-2
v_call: TRBV9
d_call: TRBD2
cdr3_aa: CASSALPGTSGTGELFF
cdr3_nt: TGTGCCAGCAGCGCCTTACCCGGGACTAGCGGGACCGGGGAGCTGTTTTTT

clone_size: -
cdr3_length: 13
j_call: TRBJ2-7
v_call: TRBV3-1/TRBV3-2
d_call: -
cdr3_aa: CASSFGLLYEQYF
cdr3_nt: TGTGCCAGCAGCTTCGGACTACTCTACGAGCAGTACTTC

clone_size: many
cdr3_length: 15
j_call: TRBJ1-3
v_call: TRBV7-9
d_call: TRBD1
cdr3_aa: CASSWSTGSGNTIYF
cdr3_nt: TGTGCCAGCAGCTGGTCGACAGGGTCTGGAAACACCATATATTTT

clone_size: -
cdr3_length: 13
j_call: TRBJ2-7
v_call: TRBV19
d_call: -
cdr3_aa: CASSPWGAYEQYF
cdr3_nt: TGTGCCAGTAGTCCATGGGGCGCCTACGAGCAGTACTTC

clone_size: -
cdr3_length: 16
j_call: TRBJ2-1
v_call: TRBV7-2
d_call: TRBD2
cdr3_aa: CASTRKVAGGPREQFF
cdr3_nt: TGTGCCAGCACCCGAAAGGTAGCGGGAGGGCCAAGGGAGCAGTTCTTC

clone_size: -
cdr3_length: 14
j_call: TRBJ2-5
v_call: TRBV6-5
d_call: TRBD1
cdr3_aa: CASSQGQGGGTQYF
cdr3_nt: TGTGCCAGCAGCCAAGGACAGGGTGGGGGGACCCAGTACTTC

clone_size: -
cdr3_length: 13
j_call: TRBJ2-7
v_call: TRBV4-2
d_call: TRBD1
cdr3_aa: CASSLGTGAEQYF
cdr3_nt: TGTGCCAGCAGCCTCGGGACAGGGGCCGAGCAGTACTTC

clone_size: many
cdr3_length: 14
j_call: TRBJ2-2
v_call: TRBV7-8
d_call: TRBD1
cdr3_aa: CASRTGTNTGELFF
cdr3_nt: TGTGCCAGTCGGACAGGGACGAACACCGGGGAGCTGTTTTTT

clone_size: -
cdr3_length: 12
j_call: TRBJ1-6
v_call: TRBV28
d_call: -
cdr3_aa: CASRSGVSPLHF
cdr3_nt: TGTGCCAGCAGGTCGGGGGTCTCACCCCTCCACTTT

clone_size: -
cdr3_length: 15
j_call: TRBJ2-7
v_call: TRBV7-2
d_call: TRBD1
cdr3_aa: CASSKRDRGPYEQYF
cdr3_nt: TGTGCCAGCAGCAAGCGGGACAGGGGACCGTACGAGCAGTACTTC

clone_size: medium-sized
cdr3_length: 16
j_call: TRBJ2-1
v_call: TRBV7-9
d_call: TRBD2
cdr3_aa: CASSPRLAGPYNEQFF
cdr3_nt: TGTGCCAGCAGCCCCCGACTAGCGGGACCCTACAATGAGCAGTTCTTC

clone_size: -
cdr3_length: 13
j_call: TRBJ2-1
v_call: TRBV24-1
d_call: -
cdr3_aa: CATSVGLYNEQFF
cdr3_nt: TGTGCCACCAGTGTGGGCCTCTACAATGAGCAGTTCTTC

clone_size: -
cdr3_length: 15
j_call: TRBJ2-7
v_call: TRBV7-2
d_call: TRBD1
cdr3_aa: CASSLRTGSSYEQYF
cdr3_nt: TGTGCCAGCAGCTTAAGGACAGGGAGCTCCTACGAGCAGTACTTC

clone_size: -
cdr3_length: 13
j_call: TRBJ1-4
v_call: TRBV19
d_call: -
cdr3_aa: CASRGQNNEKLFF
cdr3_nt: TGTGCCAGCCGTGGGCAGAATAATGAAAAACTGTTTTTT

clone_size: -
cdr3_length: 15
j_call: TRBJ2-1
v_call: TRBV19
d_call: TRBD2
cdr3_aa: CATTAGGSLLNEQFF
cdr3_nt: TGTGCCACCACCGCGGGGGGTAGCCTGTTAAATGAGCAGTTCTTC

clone_size: -
cdr3_length: 15
j_call: TRBJ2-2
v_call: TRBV6-6
d_call: TRBD2
cdr3_aa: CASSRLAGENGELFF
cdr3_nt: TGTGCCAGCAGCAGACTAGCGGGAGAGAACGGGGAGCTGTTTTTT

clone_size: -
cdr3_length: 15
j_call: TRBJ2-7
v_call: TRBV28
d_call: TRBD1
cdr3_aa: CASSFTGTGGFEQYF
cdr3_nt: TGTGCCAGCAGTTTCACCGGGACAGGGGGCTTTGAGCAGTACTTC

clone_size: once
cdr3_length: 16
j_call: TRBJ1-1
v_call: TRBV7-6
d_call: TRBD1
cdr3_aa: CASSLAAGGMNTEAFF
cdr3_nt: TGTGCCAGCAGCTTAGCGGCAGGGGGGATGAACACTGAAGCTTTCTTT

clone_size: many
cdr3_length: 12
j_call: TRBJ1-1
v_call: TRBV19
d_call: -
cdr3_aa: CASSPRGGEAFF
cdr3_nt: TGTGCCAGTAGTCCCCGAGGGGGTGAAGCTTTCTTT

clone_size: -
cdr3_length: 16
j_call: TRBJ2-7
v_call: TRBV5-4
d_call: -
cdr3_aa: CASSLEGGLSSYEQYF
cdr3_nt: TGTGCCAGCAGCTTGGAAGGGGGACTAAGCTCCTACGAGCAGTACTTC

clone_size: -
cdr3_length: 15
j_call: TRBJ2-5
v_call: TRBV28
d_call: TRBD2
cdr3_aa: CASSLSLAGVETQYF
cdr3_nt: TGTGCCAGCAGTTTAAGTCTAGCGGGAGTAGAGACCCAGTACTTC

clone_size: -
cdr3_length: 16
j_call: TRBJ2-3
v_call: TRBV4-1
d_call: TRBD2
cdr3_aa: CASSQEASGRTDTQYF
cdr3_nt: TGCGCCAGCAGCCAAGAGGCCAGCGGGAGAACAGATACGCAGTATTTT

clone_size: -
cdr3_length: 16
j_call: TRBJ2-5
v_call: TRBV3-1/TRBV3-2
d_call: TRBD2
cdr3_aa: CASSPGLAGLQETQYF
cdr3_nt: TGTGCCAGCAGCCCAGGACTAGCGGGGTTACAAGAGACCCAGTACTTC

clone_size: -
cdr3_length: 15
j_call: TRBJ2-5
v_call: TRBV7-9
d_call: TRBD1
cdr3_aa: CASSLAGQVEETQYF
cdr3_nt: TGTGCCAGCAGCTTAGCAGGACAGGTCGAAGAGACCCAGTACTTC

clone_size: -
cdr3_length: 16
j_call: TRBJ2-3
v_call: TRBV27
d_call: TRBD2
cdr3_aa: CASSSLSSGYTDTQYF
cdr3_nt: TGTGCCAGCAGTTCCCTATCTAGCGGATACACAGATACGCAGTATTTT

clone_size: -
cdr3_length: 15
j_call: TRBJ1-1
v_call: TRBV24-1
d_call: -
cdr3_aa: CATSDSGSMNTEAFF
cdr3_nt: TGTGCCACCAGTGATTCAGGGTCGATGAACACTGAAGCTTTCTTT

clone_size: -
cdr3_length: 13
j_call: TRBJ1-2
v_call: TRBV12-3/TRBV12-4
d_call: TRBD1
cdr3_aa: CASSLTGYNGYTF
cdr3_nt: TGTGCCAGCAGCTTGACAGGGTATAATGGCTACACCTTC

clone_size: -
cdr3_length: 12
j_call: TRBJ1-2
v_call: TRBV12-3/TRBV12-4
d_call: -
cdr3_aa: CASSPIGDGYTF
cdr3_nt: TGTGCCAGCAGTCCTATCGGGGATGGCTACACCTTC